This T cell receptor beta chain derives from a study of spatial heterogeneity in lung cancer. Study conclusions and caveats: More often at tumor resection than at routine follow-up, ubiquitous expanded tumor TCRs were detected in the blood.

Germline lookup yields CDR1 WNHNN and CDR2 SYGVQD (reference sequence). The V end was cut by 3 bases, the J end by 8 bases, with 14 bases between. CDR3 length equals 15 residues. Every TCR cDNA molecule carried a tag that served as a unique molecular identifier. TCRdb reprocessed the 5' RACE reads with MiXCR, giving one entry per CDR3 protein. The table lists roughly 40,000 distinct CDR3 sequences, approximately 6.5% of them singletons. This clonotype was observed a few times. Its cognate antigen is unknown. The time point is: sample taken at primary tumor resection. Tumor, nontumor lung or frozen PBMC supplied whole RNA that was sequenced unsorted.

The source is a female donor with early-stage non-small cell lung cancer. The sequencing used PBMCs, collected at surgery. This rearrangement joins TRBV10-1 to TRBJ1-6, with a weak D call TRBD1 (6 bases). The CDR3 DNA sequence: TGCGCCAGCAGTGAAGGGGGGACGGGGTATTCACCCCTCCACTTT. Its protein is CASSEGGTGYSPLHF.